These T cell receptor beta chains were read from a single sample in a study of identical twins. One entry per CDR3 protein results from TCRdb running MiXCR on the 5' RACE reads. Of over 550,000 distinct CDR3 sequences listed, just over 7% are singletons. These records were also assigned to another study, of yellow fever vaccine responses in identical twins.

The sample consisted of PBMCs. The receptor source for this set is a woman under 30 in good health. Each CDR3 is given with its conserved first and last residue. A D gene is named only where the DNA matches it firmly. The size of a clone is reported for some rows only, either as once, few or many, or as a class for expanded clones.

TRBV6-5	few	TRBD1	TRBJ1-1	CASSSSPGTEVNTEAFF	TGTGCCAGCAGTTCATCTCCCGGGACAGAAGTGAACACTGAAGCTTTCTTT
TRBV5-5	few	.	TRBJ2-3	CASSLVGHITDTQYF	TGTGCCAGCAGCTTGGTGGGACATATTACAGATACGCAGTATTTT
TRBV3-1	few	.	TRBJ2-5	CASSQESWTLQETQYF	TGTGCCAGCAGCCAAGAGAGTTGGACACTACAAGAGACCCAGTACTTC
TRBV4-2	.	.	TRBJ1-5	CASSQDPTYSNQPQHF	TGTGCCAGCAGCCAAGATCCCACCTATAGCAATCAGCCCCAGCATTTT
TRBV19	few	.	TRBJ1-2	CASRTETNYGYTF	TGTGCCAGTAGGACGGAGACTAACTATGGCTACACCTTC
TRBV12-3/TRBV12-4	many	.	TRBJ1-3	CASTDSWRISGNTIYF	TGTGCCAGCACCGACTCGTGGCGGATCTCTGGAAACACCATATATTTT
TRBV20-1	.	TRBD1	TRBJ2-7	CSASQGQAYEQYF	TGCAGTGCTAGCCAGGGACAGGCATACGAGCAGTACTTC
TRBV3-1	many	TRBD1	TRBJ1-4	CASSYGQGREKLFF	TGTGCCAGCAGTTATGGACAGGGCCGGGAAAAACTGTTTTTT
TRBV10-3	many	.	TRBJ1-1	CAINPGQTNTEAFF	TGTGCCATCAATCCCGGCCAAACGAACACTGAAGCTTTCTTT
TRBV28	.	TRBD1	TRBJ1-5	CASKNQGTGGNQPQHF	TGTGCCAGCAAAAACCAAGGGACAGGGGGGAACCAGCCCCAGCATTTT
TRBV25-1	.	TRBD1	TRBJ2-5	CASSDPSQGQGKETQYF	TGTGCCAGCAGTGACCCGTCCCAGGGACAGGGAAAAGAGACCCAGTACTTC
TRBV5-8	few	.	TRBJ1-3	CASSLKFRGSGNTIYF	TGTGCCAGCAGCTTAAAATTCAGGGGCTCTGGAAACACCATATATTTT
TRBV27	.	.	TRBJ2-7	CASSPLGRGREQYF	TGTGCCAGCAGTCCCCTCGGGCGAGGGAGGGAGCAGTACTTC
TRBV12-3/TRBV12-4	many	TRBD2	TRBJ2-1	CASSFSGRRYNEQFF	TGTGCCAGCAGTTTTTCCGGGAGGCGATACAATGAGCAGTTCTTC
TRBV6-4	.	TRBD2	TRBJ2-1	CASSDSSRGTSGSYEQFF	TGTGCCAGCAGTGACTCGAGTCGTGGGACTAGCGGGAGCTATGAGCAGTTCTTC
TRBV20-1	.	.	TRBJ2-1	CSARGGGGLSSYNEQFF	TGCAGTGCTAGAGGTGGGGGCGGCCTAAGCTCCTACAATGAGCAGTTCTTC
TRBV12-3/TRBV12-4	.	.	TRBJ2-1	CASSLSRSNEQFF	TGTGCCAGCAGTTTAAGTAGATCCAATGAGCAGTTCTTC
TRBV12-3/TRBV12-4	many	.	TRBJ1-3	CASSPPVDTIYF	TGTGCCAGCAGCCCCCCAGTTGACACCATATATTTT
TRBV20-1	few	.	TRBJ1-4	CSARDRATNEKLFF	TGCAGTGCTAGAGACAGAGCAACTAATGAAAAACTGTTTTTT
TRBV6-2/TRBV6-3	few	.	TRBJ2-7	CASSYEATGSYEQYF	TGTGCCAGCAGTTACGAGGCCACCGGATCCTACGAGCAGTACTTC
TRBV12-3/TRBV12-4	few	TRBD2	TRBJ2-1	CASSLASGGRNGQFF	TGTGCCAGCAGTTTGGCCAGCGGGGGAAGAAACGGGCAGTTCTTC
TRBV28	.	TRBD2	TRBJ2-1	CASSLEGLAAYNEQFF	TGTGCCAGCAGTTTAGAGGGACTAGCGGCCTACAATGAGCAGTTCTTC
TRBV3-1	many	TRBD2	TRBJ2-1	CASSQVPSGVIGLTYNEQFF	TGTGCCAGCAGCCAAGTACCTAGCGGGGTTATCGGCCTTACCTACAATGAGCAGTTCTTC
TRBV11-2	once	.	TRBJ2-3	CASSFGGARLSGADTQYF	TGTGCCAGCAGCTTTGGGGGAGCTAGGCTCTCAGGCGCAGATACGCAGTATTTT
TRBV20-1	many	TRBD1	TRBJ2-3	CSADDRVIPDTQYF	TGCAGTGCCGATGACAGGGTGATACCAGATACGCAGTATTTT
TRBV20-1	.	.	TRBJ1-2	CSASFQGIADGYTF	TGCAGTGCTAGCTTCCAGGGGATAGCGGATGGCTACACCTTC
TRBV12-3/TRBV12-4	few	.	TRBJ2-5	CASISTSRGWVGLETQYF	TGTGCCAGCATCTCAACCTCTAGAGGTTGGGTTGGTTTGGAGACCCAGTACTTC
TRBV29-1	.	.	TRBJ2-3	CSVEDRARGGITDTQYF	TGCAGCGTTGAAGATAGGGCCAGGGGGGGAATAACAGATACGCAGTATTTT
TRBV14	.	.	TRBJ2-5	CASSLSGVWETQYF	TGTGCCAGCAGCTTAAGCGGTGTCTGGGAGACCCAGTACTTC
TRBV12-3/TRBV12-4	many	.	TRBJ2-2	CASSLGSPGELFF	TGTGCCAGCAGTCTAGGGAGCCCCGGGGAGCTGTTTTTT
TRBV5-1	.	.	TRBJ2-3	CARPLGPSTDTQYF	TGCGCCAGACCCCTGGGCCCTAGCACAGATACGCAGTATTTT
TRBV6-1	.	TRBD1	TRBJ2-2	CASTQGGQGYTGELFF	TGTGCCAGCACCCAAGGGGGACAGGGCTACACCGGGGAGCTGTTTTTT
TRBV6-5	few	.	TRBJ1-2	CASTTSGSGYTF	TGTGCCAGCACTACCTCGGGATCTGGCTACACCTTC
TRBV28	few	.	TRBJ1-5	CASSLDFRGSNQPQHF	TGTGCCAGCAGTTTAGATTTTCGGGGAAGCAATCAGCCCCAGCATTTT
TRBV3-1	many	.	TRBJ1-2	CASSPLGGDFYGYTF	TGTGCCAGCAGCCCCCTGGGAGGGGATTTCTATGGCTACACCTTC
TRBV2	few	.	TRBJ1-1	CASRPSLAQSTEAFF	TGTGCCAGCAGACCCTCCCTCGCGCAATCCACTGAAGCTTTCTTT
TRBV2	.	.	TRBJ2-4	CASSEDRAGGAKNIQYF	TGTGCCAGCAGTGAGGATAGGGCGGGTGGGGCCAAAAACATTCAGTACTTC
TRBV4-1	few	.	TRBJ2-3	CASSSTLRGKRGDTQYF	TGCGCCAGCAGCTCAACGTTAAGAGGGAAACGTGGAGATACGCAGTATTTT
TRBV20-1	many	TRBD2	TRBJ2-2	CSAKTSGELNTGELFF	TGCAGTGCGAAAACTAGCGGGGAACTGAACACCGGGGAGCTGTTTTTT
TRBV7-8	many	TRBD1	TRBJ1-2	CASSSDRDGYTF	TGTGCCAGCAGCTCCGACAGGGATGGCTACACCTTC
TRBV6-5	.	.	TRBJ2-6	CASSYGGSRNVLTF	TGTGCCAGCAGTTACGGAGGTTCCCGTAACGTCCTGACTTTC
TRBV6-1	.	.	TRBJ1-1	CASRIGTGRRGTEAFF	TGTGCCAGCAGAATAGGGACGGGAAGGCGTGGAACTGAAGCTTTCTTT
TRBV5-1	.	.	TRBJ2-3	CASSFQAGTQYF	TGCGCCAGCAGCTTCCAGGCTGGTACGCAGTATTTT
TRBV29-1	many	TRBD1	TRBJ1-1	CSVGGQGRTEAFF	TGCAGCGTTGGGGGACAGGGTAGGACTGAAGCTTTCTTT
TRBV12-3/TRBV12-4	many	.	TRBJ1-1	CASSSRGYTEAFF	TGTGCCAGCAGTTCCCGAGGGTACACTGAAGCTTTCTTT
TRBV6-5	few	.	TRBJ2-5	CASSYFSVSTAKETQYF	TGTGCCAGCAGTTACTTTAGCGTTTCTACAGCAAAAGAGACCCAGTACTTC
TRBV5-1	many	TRBD2	TRBJ2-1	CASSPRLAGLYNEQFF	TGCGCCAGCAGCCCCAGACTAGCGGGCCTCTACAATGAGCAGTTCTTC
TRBV9	.	TRBD1	TRBJ2-2	CASSVGTGDGELFF	TGTGCCAGCAGCGTAGGGACAGGGGACGGGGAGCTGTTTTTT
TRBV14	few	.	TRBJ2-5	CASSPSRNILQETQYF	TGTGCCAGCAGCCCGTCAAGGAATATCCTACAAGAGACCCAGTACTTC
TRBV3-1	few	TRBD1	TRBJ2-2	CASRYRGLNTGELFF	TGTGCCAGCAGATACAGGGGCCTGAACACCGGGGAGCTGTTTTTT